The clone carrying this T cell receptor beta chain was observed at least ten times. The antigen is not known. This specimen comes from a study of T-cell reconstitution after alpha-beta-depleted transplantation in children. Study findings and constraints: Once a year had passed after transplant, T-cell counts and diversity came mostly from newly produced T cells. High day-60 TCRbeta diversity in some patients came from surviving recipient T cells and thymic progenitors.

Unique molecular identifiers were built into the TCRbeta library. MiXCR, applied by TCRdb to the PCR reads, yields one record per CDR3 protein. The sample lists more than 200,000 distinct CDR3 sequences; 20% to 30% were seen once. Trimming pared 8 bases from V and 5 bases from J, leaving 16 bases between. Germline values: CDR1 MNHEY, CDR2 SVGAGI. The length of the CDR3 is 15 residues. This TCR was recovered from a female patient aged 2-9 years who had a stem cell transplant for congenital amegakaryocytic thrombocytopenia, so the T cells may come from the graft donor. Sample: PBMCs, mostly from graft donor cells, taken 360 days after TCRalphabeta/CD19-depleted stem cell transplant. The chain joins TRBV6-5 to TRBJ1-6; possibly TRBD1 for D (6 bases). Written as DNA, the CDR3 is TGTGCCAGCCAACCCCGGACAGCAAATAATTCACCCCTCCACTTT. This codes for CASQPRTANNSPLHF.